These 31 T cell receptor beta chains originate from one sample sequenced in a study of CDR3 diversity in severe acne. Using its own MiXCR run on the PCR reads, TCRdb lists one record per CDR3 protein. This sample has fewer than 90,000 distinct CDR3 sequences, with 45% to 55% found just once. What was sequenced was blood. These receptor sequences come from a male donor in good health, without acne.

The chain is built from TRBV12-3 or TRBV12-4 and TRBJ2-5; 9 bases map to TRBD1. The CDR3 extends over 14 amino acids. V was clipped by 6 bases and J by 4 bases; unmatched bases: 6. The CDR3 region is CASRHHRGRETQYF. CDR3 DNA: TGTGCCAGCAGACATCACAGGGGGCGAGAGACCCAGTACTTC.

At least ten counts were recorded for this clonotype. In DNA form, the CDR3 reads TGCGCCAGCAGCTTAACCGGGACGGCGCCGGGGAACTATGGCTACACCTTC. This gives the protein CASSLTGTAPGNYGYTF. The J gene is TRBJ1-2, the V gene TRBV5-1, with D possibly TRBD1 on 5 matching bases. V was trimmed by 2 bases and J by 2 bases, leaving 19 bases between them. The CDR3 has 17 residues. Germline lookup yields CDR1 SGHRS and CDR2 YFSETQ.

This clonotype was picked up many times. The chain has TRBV19 and TRBJ2-1, with 14 positions matching TRBD2. The CDR3 covers 17 residues. V was pared by 5 bases and J by 7 bases, with 10 bases of the junction left unmatched. CDR1 LNHDA and CDR2 SQIVND come from the germline V gene (reference sequence). CDR3 sequence: CASSARLAGGRGNEQFF. In nucleotides, the CDR3 is TGTGCCAGTAGTGCAAGACTAGCGGGGGGGCGGGGAAATGAGCAGTTCTTC. The whole variable domain, remainder taken from reference TRBV19 and TRBJ2-1, is DGGITQSPKYLFRKEGQNVTLSCEQNLNHDAMYWYRQDPGQGLRLIYYSQIVNDFQKGDIAEGYSVSREKKESFPLTVTSAQKNPTAFYLCASSARLAGGRGNEQFFGPGTRLTVL.

The V call is TRBV7-6, the J call TRBJ1-2; 7 bases match TRBD1. Germline V lookup: CDR1 SGHVS, CDR2 FNYEAQ. Germline trimming cut 7 bases from V and 6 bases from J; bases unmatched to any gene: 11. The CDR3 contains 14 residues. CDR3 DNA: TGTGCCAGCATCCACGGAAGGGGGCGTAATGGCTACACCTTC. Encoded protein: CASIHGRGRNGYTF.

The rearrangement uses TRBV9 and TRBJ1-5; D gene uncertain. Trimming took off 3 bases at V and 5 bases at J, with 12 bases between the two ends. Germline V gene sequence: CDR1 SGDLS, CDR2 YYNGEE. The CDR3 is made up of 14 amino acids. The CDR3 DNA reads as TGTGCCAGCAGCGCCCAGCCCTTTGATCAGCCCCAGCATTTT. Translated: CASSAQPFDQPQHF.

The V call is TRBV6-6, the J call TRBJ1-1; D is perhaps TRBD1 (5 bases). CDR1 MNHNY and CDR2 SVGAGI come from the germline V gene (reference sequence). Trimming stripped 6 bases from V and 6 bases from J, with 17 bases between. This CDR3 contains 14 residues. In DNA form, the CDR3 reads TGTGCCAGCAGGGGTGGACAAGAATGGTCTGAAGCTTTCTTT. It specifies CASRGGQEWSEAFF.

V is TRBV19 and J is TRBJ1-3, with D hard to call. This CDR3 region has 14 residues. CDR1 is LNHDA, CDR2 SQIVND, per germline (reference sequence). V was clipped by 3 bases and J by 8 bases, with 14 bases between them. The CDR3 DNA is TGTGCCAGTAGTATCGGTCAGTATGGCTACACCATATATTTT. It codes for CASSIGQYGYTIYF.

For the CDR3, the DNA is TGTGCCAGTAGTCTATCCGGGACAGGCCGTCGGACTGAAGCTTTCTTT. Encoded protein: CASSLSGTGRRTEAFF. This rearrangement joins TRBV19 to TRBJ1-1; TRBD1 matches at 8 bases. The CDR3 spans 16 residues. Trimming took 5 bases from V and 5 from J; bases not matched to a gene: 13. CDR1 and CDR2 from the germline V gene are LNHDA and SQIVND (reference sequence).

This clonotype was seen only a few times. The CDR3 coding sequence is TGTGCCAGCAGCTTATTCAGGACCGGGGAGCTGTTTTTT. Protein product: CASSLFRTGELFF. The chain recombines TRBV7-9 with TRBJ2-2, with D uncertain. V was clipped by 2 bases and J by 5 bases, with 6 bases between them. The germline CDR1 and CDR2 sequences are SEHNR and FQNEAQ (reference sequence). The CDR3 sequence is 13 residues long.

The genes are TRBV5-1 and TRBJ1-5, with D perhaps TRBD1 (5 bases). The germline gives CDR1 SGHRS, CDR2 YFSETQ. CDR3 length: 13 residues. The V end was cut by 1 base, the J end by 5 bases, with 7 bases between. CDR3 region: CASSLTGDQPQHF. For the CDR3, the DNA is TGCGCCAGCAGCTTGACAGGTGATCAGCCCCAGCATTTT.

V is TRBV7-6 and J is TRBJ2-5; 9 bases align to TRBD2. This CDR3 is 17 amino acids long. Germline CDR1 is SGHVS and CDR2 is FNYEAQ. J gave up 2 bases and V 3 bases, and 10 bases lay outside the gene matches. The CDR3 loop reads CASSLGTGTSPQETQYF. CDR3 DNA sequence: TGTGCCAGCAGCTTGGGTACCGGGACTAGCCCTCAAGAGACCCAGTACTTC. Drawing the rest from reference TRBV7-6 and TRBJ2-5, the complete variable domain is GAGVSQSPRYKVTKRGQDVALRCDPISGHVSLYWYRQALGQGPEFLTYFNYEAQQDKSGLPNDRFSAERPEGSISTLTIQRTEQRDSAMYRCASSLGTGTSPQETQYFGPGTRLLVL.

As regards this clonotype: One junction end disagrees with the germline gene, perhaps due to a read error. The chain uses TRBV20-1 and TRBJ2-5; D not certain. This CDR3 is 12 amino acids long. Germline CDR1 reads DFQATT; CDR2 reads SNEGSKA (reference sequence). Here the CDR3 DNA reads TGCAGTGCTACTAACGGCCAAGACACCCAGTACTTC. Protein sequence: CSATNGQDTQYF.

The chain uses TRBV6-5 and TRBJ2-3; the match to TRBD2 covers 16 bases. The CDR3 covers 17 residues. Germline V gives CDR1 MNHEY, CDR2 SVGAGI. V shed 5 bases and J 6 bases; nucleotides not matched to a gene: 8. The CDR3 region has the DNA TGTGCCAGCAGTCAAGGGACTAGCGGGAGGGGCTGGGATACGCAGTATTTT. This translates into CASSQGTSGRGWDTQYF.

This chain joins TRBV20-1 and TRBJ1-5, with D perhaps TRBD1 (6 bases). V was pared by 4 bases and J by 14 bases, with 21 bases between. CDR1 is DFQATT, CDR2 SNEGSKA, per germline (reference sequence). The CDR3 runs to 13 residues. The CDR3 is CSAIAGASYNEHF. For the CDR3, the DNA is TGCAGTGCTATAGCGGGGGCTTCCTACAATGAGCATTTT.

The rearrangement links TRBV19 to TRBJ1-2; a possible D gene is TRBD1 (6 bases). Trimming removed 6 bases at V and 2 bases at J, with 13 bases between. The CDR3 consists of 14 residues. Per germline, CDR1 LNHDA and CDR2 SQIVND (reference sequence). CDR3 DNA sequence: TGTGCCAGTAGGTCTCGCGGGGGCAACTATGGCTACACCTTC. It yields the protein CASRSRGGNYGYTF.

This clonotype occurred a few times. Compared with germline, one end of the junction differs, possibly owing to a read error. V gene TRBV7-7 combines with J gene TRBJ2-7, with TRBD2 matching 12 bases. Germline V gives CDR1 SSHAT, CDR2 FNYEAQ (reference sequence). CDR3 length: 17 amino acids. Written as DNA, the CDR3 is TGTGCTAGCAGCTCACGGCTCCTAGCGGGAGGGTCCTACGAGCAGTACTTC. It codes for CASSSRLLAGGSYEQYF.

The V call is TRBV7-9, the J call TRBJ2-7, with 7 bases identical to TRBD2. Gene TRBJ2-1 matches the end of the DNA better, so the J call may be wrong. Per the germline V gene, CDR1 is SEHNR and CDR2 is FQNEAQ (reference sequence). The CDR3 contains 14 residues. DNA for the CDR3: TGTGCCAGCAGCCTTCTAGCGGCAGAGGGTGAGCAGTTCTTC. This sequence encodes CASSLLAAEGEQFF.

This sequence joins TRBV9 and TRBJ1-6; D may be TRBD1 (6 bases). The CDR3 runs 15 residues. The germline CDR1 and CDR2 sequences are SGDLS and YYNGEE. The V gene lost 0 bases and the J gene lost 7 bases, with 11 bases spanning the gap. The CDR3 loop is CASSVGAGDNSPLHF. The DNA of the CDR3 is TGTGCCAGCAGCGTAGGTGCAGGGGACAATTCACCCCTCCACTTT. Together with reference TRBV9 and TRBJ1-6, the CDR3 gives the full variable domain: DSGVTQTPKHLITATGQRVTLRCSPRSGDLSVYWYQQSLDQGLQFLIQYYNGEERAKGNILERFSAQQFPDLHSELNLSSLELGDSALYFCASSVGAGDNSPLHFGNGTRLTVT.

In this sample, this clonotype turned up many times. The V and J genes are TRBV25-1 and TRBJ1-6; tentative D call: TRBD1 (5 bases). CDR1 is MGHDK, CDR2 SYGVNS, per germline. The CDR3 is 15 residues long. Trimming removed 1 base from V and 9 bases from J, with 13 bases in between. The CDR3 sequence: CASSESQGLGSPLHF. The CDR3 DNA sequence: TGTGCCAGCAGTGAATCGCAGGGTCTAGGTTCACCCCTCCACTTT.

In its sample, this clonotype was seen many times. The V and J genes are TRBV6-5 and TRBJ1-1; no clear D. This CDR3 is 13 amino acids long. V lost 5 bases and J lost 1, with 8 bases in between. The germline CDR1 and CDR2 sequences are MNHEY and SVGAGI. The CDR3 here is CASSGEENTEAFF. For the CDR3, the DNA is TGTGCCAGCAGTGGGGAGGAGAACACTGAAGCTTTCTTT.

By sample fraction, this clonotype is medium-sized (0.01 to 0.1%). The chain recombines TRBV7-2 with TRBJ2-7, with D tentatively TRBD2 (6 bases). Germline CDR1 and CDR2: SGHTA and FQGNSA. Trimming took off 5 bases at V and 2 bases at J, with 19 bases between the two ends. The CDR3 is 16 amino acids. CDR3 sequence (DNA): TGTGCCAGCAGCCGATCTTTAGCGGCCACCACCTACGAGCAGTACTTC. Encoded protein: CASSRSLAATTYEQYF.

The rearrangement links TRBV4-1 to TRBJ1-1, with no clear D. CDR3 length equals 15 residues. The V gene lost 4 bases and the J gene lost 3 bases, with 15 bases spanning the gap. Germline V gene data show CDR1 as MGHRA and CDR2 as YSYEKL. The DNA of the CDR3 is TGCGCCAGCAGCCCTGCCCGTACTATACACACTGAAGCTTTCTTT. Translated, it gives CASSPARTIHTEAFF.

The chain combines TRBV29-1 with TRBJ2-1, with D unresolved. V gave up 4 bases and J gave up 3 bases, with 7 bases separating them. Germline lookup yields CDR1 SQVTM and CDR2 ANQGSEA. This CDR3 has 12 amino acids. The CDR3 region has the DNA TGCAGCGTTGCAACGGGCTACAATGAGCAGTTCTTC. Its protein is CSVATGYNEQFF.

With respect to this clonotype: The limits of the CDR3 on the DNA are not certain, so only TCRdb's listed CDR3 is given. J is TRBJ1-4 and V is TRBV20-1; no DNA check was done on the table's D call, TRBD1. CDR1 DFQATT and CDR2 SNEGSKA come from the germline V gene (reference sequence). The CDR3 comprises 17 residues, both ends counted. This chain's CDR3 is CSASVTEAFFGQEKLFF.

This sequence joins TRBV7-6 and TRBJ2-1; tentatively, D is TRBD1 (6 bases). V shed 4 bases and J shed 2 bases, with 12 bases lying between them. Germline V gene sequence: CDR1 SGHVS, CDR2 FNYEAQ. There are 15 residues in the CDR3. CDR3 nucleotides: TGTGCCAGCAGCTCTGGCCGGGACACCTACAATGAGCAGTTCTTC. Protein sequence: CASSSGRDTYNEQFF.

By sample fraction, this clonotype is medium-sized. The gene calls are TRBV9 and TRBJ2-3; no clear D gene. Germline lookup yields CDR1 SGDLS and CDR2 YYNGEE. Between the trimmed V and J ends, which lost 0 bases and 4 bases, there was a span of 0 bases. The CDR3 is 11 amino acids. This chain's CDR3 is CASSVADTQYF. CDR3 DNA: TGTGCCAGCAGCGTAGCAGATACGCAGTATTTT.

The genes are TRBV5-1 and TRBJ1-2; D remains unclear. The CDR3 has 14 residues. V was pared by 0 bases and J by 4 bases, with 10 bases between. In germline, CDR1 is SGHRS, CDR2 YFSETQ. CDR3 in amino acids: CASSLDPGVYGYTF. The CDR3 DNA reads as TGCGCCAGCAGCTTGGATCCAGGCGTCTATGGCTACACCTTC.

The rearrangement joins TRBV28 to TRBJ1-2; D is unclear. Trimming shortened V by 6 bases and J by 0 bases, and 14 bases separated the two germline ends. CDR1 is MDHEN, CDR2 SYDVKM, per germline. CDR3 size: 15 residues. CDR3 sequence reads: CASRFPGQTNYGYTF. The DNA of the CDR3 is TGTGCCAGCAGATTCCCTGGCCAGACTAACTATGGCTACACCTTC.

This clonotype was seen repeatedly, ten times or more. This chain joins TRBV20-1 and TRBJ2-7; D remains unclear. V shed 2 bases and J shed 1 base, with 9 bases lying between them. Germline V gene sequence: CDR1 DFQATT, CDR2 SNEGSKA (reference sequence). The CDR3 has 13 amino acids. The CDR3 loop reads CSARTGQSYEQYF. CDR3 in DNA: TGCAGTGCTAGAACCGGGCAGTCCTACGAGCAGTACTTC.

In its sample, this clonotype was seen once. CDR3 sequence (DNA): TGTGCCAGCAGCCAAGGGGGACTAGCGTCCTACGAGCAGTACTTC. Translating it yields CASSQGGLASYEQYF. V usage is TRBV4-2 and J usage is TRBJ2-7, with 10 positions matching TRBD2. V was pared by 1 base and J by 1 base, with 1 base of the junction left unmatched. Germline V gives CDR1 LGHNA, CDR2 YNFKEQ. The CDR3 extends over 15 amino acids.

The rearrangement joins TRBV5-4 to TRBJ2-5, with D maybe TRBD1 (6 bases). The CDR3 has 15 residues. CDR1 is SGHNT, CDR2 YYREEE, per germline (reference sequence). V lost 4 bases and J lost 4, with 17 bases in between. The CDR3 is CASSIRGGRVETQYF. CDR3 coding DNA: TGTGCCAGCAGCATCCGTGGGGGCAGGGTAGAGACCCAGTACTTC. Supplemented by reference TRBV5-4 and TRBJ2-5, the full variable domain reads ETGVTQSPTHLIKTRGQQVTLRCSSQSGHNTVSWYQQALGQGPQFIFQYYREEENGRGNFPPRFSGLQFPNYSSELNVNALELDDSALYLCASSIRGGRVETQYFGPGTRLLVL.